The 21 T cell receptor beta chains below were found in one sample sequenced in a study of human T cells and chemical hapten exposure. TCRdb re-derived calls from the RACE reads in MiXCR, one entry per CDR3 protein. The sample lists 45,000 or so distinct CDR3 sequences, 3.5% to 4.5% seen once, with approximately 5.5% in the top ten. Specified time point: healthy volunteer bleed at 2 weeks. Sequencing started from total RNA isolated from unfractionated whole blood. The specimen was whole blood. Every receptor here comes from a human donor in good health. Some clones in this sample may be carry-over from other donors' samples.

A few counts support this clonotype. The rearrangement links TRBV28 to TRBJ2-1, with D maybe TRBD2 (5 bases). V was cut by 5 bases and J by 7 bases, with 15 bases left in between. Germline CDR1 and CDR2: MDHEN and SYDVKM. CDR3 size: 14 residues. CDR3 residues: CASSTRALRNEQFF. The DNA for the CDR3 is TGTGCCAGCAGTACGAGGGCCCTCAGGAATGAGCAGTTCTTC.

This clonotype was observed many times. This sequence joins TRBV29-1 and TRBJ2-6; D gene uncertain. The CDR3 has 15 amino acids. The germline V gene has CDR1 SQVTM and CDR2 ANQGSEA. Trimming removed 6 bases from V and 4 bases from J, with 16 bases in between. The CDR3 DNA reads TGCAGCGTGGGAAAGGTCGACCGGGGGGCCAACGTCCTGACTTTC. Its protein product is CSVGKVDRGANVLTF.

The chain uses TRBV5-4 and TRBJ1-3; D unclear. V lost 3 bases and J 2 bases, leaving 9 bases between the germline ends. There are 14 residues in the CDR3. CDR1 is SGHNT, CDR2 YYREEE, per germline (reference sequence). This CDR3 is CASSSESPGNTIYF. CDR3 DNA: TGTGCCAGCAGCTCCGAGTCTCCTGGAAACACCATATATTTT.

This clonotype was found many times. This chain joins TRBV27 and TRBJ1-6, with 8 bases fitting TRBD1. Germline V gives CDR1 MNHEY, CDR2 SMNVEV (reference sequence). The J segment lost 5 bases and the V segment lost 7 bases, leaving 7 bases of the junction unmatched. The CDR3 totals 15 residues. CDR3 DNA sequence: TGTGCCAGCACCTTGGACAGGGCCGATAATTCACCCCTCCACTTT. Protein: CASTLDRADNSPLHF.

This clonotype was seen at least ten times. V usage is TRBV5-1 and J usage is TRBJ2-1; D is undetermined. The germline gives CDR1 SGHRS, CDR2 YFSETQ. V was trimmed by 2 bases and J by 0 bases, leaving 9 bases between them. CDR3 length: 15 residues. The CDR3 region is CASSLEGYSYNEQFF. The CDR3 region has the DNA TGCGCCAGCAGCTTAGAAGGGTACTCCTACAATGAGCAGTTCTTC.

V gene TRBV7-2 combines with J gene TRBJ1-2, with D hard to call. CDR3 length: 13 amino acids. Looked up from germline, CDR1 is SGHTA and CDR2 is FQGNSA. V was cut by 4 bases and J by 4 bases, with 10 bases left in between. Here the CDR3 DNA reads TGTGCCAGCAGCTCGCTACAGCCCTATGGCTACACCTTC. Its protein product is CASSSLQPYGYTF.

Ten or more counts support this clonotype. The V and J genes are TRBV6-5 and TRBJ2-7, with 7 bases identical to TRBD1. This CDR3 is built from 13 residues. Looked up from germline, CDR1 is MNHEY and CDR2 is SVGAGI. The V gene end was trimmed by 3 bases and the J gene end by 5 bases; junction bases not matched to a gene: 4. CDR3 sequence: CASSYRGGNEQYF. DNA for the CDR3: TGTGCCAGCAGTTATAGAGGGGGCAACGAGCAGTACTTC.

This clonotype was observed a few times. This sequence joins TRBV28 and TRBJ1-5; D is perhaps TRBD1 (5 bases). CDR3 length equals 13 residues. Trimming removed 2 bases from V and 8 bases from J, with 10 bases in between. Germline V gene data show CDR1 as MDHEN and CDR2 as SYDVKM. The CDR3 nucleotides read TGTGCCAGCAGTTTAAGGGGTGCCAAGCCCCAGCATTTT. Residues: CASSLRGAKPQHF.

The chain combines TRBV7-6 with TRBJ2-7; the match to TRBD2 covers 8 bases. The germline V gene encodes CDR1 SGHVS and CDR2 FNYEAQ. V trimming: 7 bases; J trimming: 7 bases; junction bases outside the gene matches: 12. The CDR3 contains 14 residues. The CDR3 spells CASTPSAGAGEQYF. The CDR3 DNA reads as TGTGCCAGCACCCCCTCAGCGGGAGCGGGGGAGCAGTACTTC.

Within the sample, this clonotype is large. The chain combines TRBV6-5 with TRBJ1-4; D gene ambiguous. The CDR3 totals 15 residues. The ends were cut back, 6 bases at V and 5 bases at J, with 16 bases in the middle. Germline V CDR1 and CDR2: MNHEY, SVGAGI. CDR3 protein: CASSRKIPLNEKLFF. The DNA of the CDR3 is TGTGCCAGCAGCCGTAAGATTCCCCTGAATGAAAAACTGTTTTTT.

For this clonotype: Given a much more abundant clone one base away, this may be a read error. V gene TRBV28 combines with J gene TRBJ1-1; the D gene is possibly TRBD1 (5 bases). CDR3 length: 15 amino acids. Trimming left V 6 bases short and J 5 bases short, with 19 bases between. In germline, CDR1 is MDHEN, CDR2 SYDVKM. CDR3: CASRPRQWARTEAFF. The CDR3 nucleotides are TGTGCCAGCAGGCCTAGACAGTGGGCACGGACTGAAGCTTTCTTT.

The table lists this clonotype with many counts. The CDR3 DNA is TGTGCCAGCAGCCCCTCCCCAGACGAGCAGTACTTC. The encoded protein is CASSPSPDEQYF. This chain uses TRBV3-1 with TRBJ2-7; D not certain. The CDR3 extends over 12 amino acids. Trimming left V 4 bases short and J 5 bases short, with 9 bases between. Germline CDR1 is LGHDT and CDR2 is YNNKEL (reference sequence).

This clonotype has ten or more counts. This sequence joins TRBV20-1 and TRBJ1-5; D not resolved. V lost 3 bases and J lost 5, with 5 bases in between. Germline CDR1 DFQATT, CDR2 SNEGSKA (reference sequence). This CDR3 is 11 amino acids long. In DNA, the CDR3 is TGCAGTGCTAGTTGGGATCAGCCCCAGCATTTT. Translation: CSASWDQPQHF.

CDR3 in DNA: TGTGCCACCAGTGATCGGGACAGTGCCTCCTACAATGAGCAGTTCTTC. Translated: CATSDRDSASYNEQFF. The chain joins TRBV24-1 to TRBJ2-1; 7 nucleotides align to TRBD1. After removal of 3 bases from V and 0 bases from J, the junction contained 4 bases not matched to a gene. Germline V gives CDR1 KGHDR, CDR2 SFDVKD. CDR3 length: 16 residues.

This clonotype was seen a handful of times. The V and J genes are TRBV20-1 and TRBJ1-1; maybe TRBD1 (5 bases). The germline V gene encodes CDR1 DFQATT and CDR2 SNEGSKA (reference sequence). The V end was cut by 1 base, the J end by 11 bases, with 14 bases between. The CDR3 runs to 12 residues. This chain's CDR3 is CSARVGRGEAFF. Here the CDR3 DNA reads TGCAGTGCTAGAGTAGGAAGGGGTGAGGCTTTCTTT.

This clonotype was recorded at least ten times. The rearrangement joins TRBV29-1 to TRBJ2-1, with 7 bases matching TRBD2. Looked up from germline, CDR1 is SQVTM and CDR2 is ANQGSEA. The J segment lost 8 bases and the V segment lost 7 bases, leaving 14 bases of the junction unmatched. The CDR3 consists of 14 residues. For the CDR3, the DNA is TGCAGCGCCCCTACCAGCGCGGGGGTCCATGAGCAGTTCTTC. Its translation is CSAPTSAGVHEQFF.

There are many counts of this clonotype. CDR3 loop: CSARSDRLAKNIQYF. CDR3 DNA sequence: TGCAGTGCTAGGTCAGACAGGCTAGCCAAAAACATTCAGTACTTC. This chain links TRBV20-1 with TRBJ2-4, with D perhaps matching TRBD1 (6 bases). Germline lookup yields CDR1 DFQATT and CDR2 SNEGSKA (reference sequence). CDR3 size: 15 residues. Trimming took off 3 bases at V and 0 bases at J, with 12 bases between the two ends.

The chain employs TRBV12-3 or TRBV12-4 and TRBJ2-5; 12 positions agree with TRBD2. V shed 3 bases and J 5 bases; nucleotides not matched to a gene: 7. The CDR3 has 16 residues. The CDR3 nucleotides are TGTGCCAGCAGTTTTAGACTAGCGGGAGCGGGGGAGACCCAGTACTTC. Translation: CASSFRLAGAGETQYF.

This clonotype showed up many times. The gene calls are TRBV7-3 and TRBJ2-1; TRBD1 aligns across 7 bases. The CDR3 length is 14 residues. Germline V lookup: CDR1 SGHTA, CDR2 FQGTGA. J was trimmed by 2 bases and V by 5 bases; bases with no gene match: 3. The CDR3 DNA reads as TGTGCCAGCAGCGTCCAGGGGGCCTACAATGAGCAGTTCTTC. The encoded protein is CASSVQGAYNEQFF.

This clonotype has ten or more counts. This chain uses TRBV2 with TRBJ2-7; D is undetermined. Trimming pared 1 base from V and 6 bases from J, leaving 7 bases between. The CDR3 loop spans 12 amino acids. Germline assignment: CDR1 SNHLY and CDR2 FYNNEI. CDR3 in DNA: TGTGCCAGCAGTGAAGGACGGTCCGAGCAGTACTTC. Its protein product is CASSEGRSEQYF.

This clonotype was seen many times. The genes are TRBV10-1 and TRBJ2-3; 9 bases line up with TRBD2. CDR1 WNHNN and CDR2 SYGVQD come from the germline V gene (reference sequence). This CDR3 comprises 18 residues. V shed 0 bases, J shed 6 bases, and the junction held 13 bases outside the gene matches. This CDR3 reads CASSESLTSGRQEDTQYF. Here the CDR3 DNA reads TGCGCCAGCAGTGAGTCGTTGACTAGCGGACGACAAGAGGATACGCAGTATTTT.